The rows below give T cell receptor beta chains drawn from one sample of a study of T cells after yellow fever vaccination. TCRdb reanalysed the 5' RACE reads using MiXCR and keeps one entry per CDR3 protein. The sample lists about 68,000 distinct CDR3 sequences, 6.5% seen once, with 30% to 45% in the top ten. The specimen comprised CD8+ T cells sorted from PBMCs, sampled about 49 days after the first yellow fever vaccination. These receptors originate from a man aged 18 to 30 who received the YFV17D yellow fever vaccine. The CDR3 runs from the conserved cysteine through the conserved F or W. A D gene is named only where the DNA matches it firmly. Clone size, where shown, is once, few, many, or a class for clones that have expanded.

v_gene: TRBV28; abundance: many; j_gene: TRBJ2-7; d_gene: NA; CDR3aa: CASSQLPAMDSSYEQYF; CDR3nt: TGTGCCAGCAGCCAACTGCCCGCCATGGACAGCTCCTACGAGCAGTACTTC
v_gene: TRBV7-6; abundance: NA; j_gene: TRBJ1-5; d_gene: TRBD1; CDR3aa: CASSLQGGNSNQPQHF; CDR3nt: TGTGCCAGCAGCTTACAGGGGGGCAATAGCAATCAGCCCCAGCATTTT
v_gene: TRBV5-1; abundance: many; j_gene: TRBJ2-5; d_gene: NA; CDR3aa: CASSWTTGQETQYF; CDR3nt: TGCGCCAGCAGCTGGACGACAGGCCAAGAGACCCAGTACTTC
v_gene: TRBV4-3; abundance: few; j_gene: TRBJ2-6; d_gene: NA; CDR3aa: CASSQETDSGANVLTF; CDR3nt: TGCGCCAGCAGCCAAGAAACGGACTCTGGGGCCAACGTCCTGACTTTC
v_gene: TRBV7-9; abundance: many; j_gene: TRBJ2-5; d_gene: NA; CDR3aa: CASTTAVGERETQYF; CDR3nt: TGTGCCAGCACAACCGCGGTAGGGGAGCGAGAGACCCAGTACTTC
v_gene: TRBV11-2; abundance: NA; j_gene: TRBJ1-1; d_gene: NA; CDR3aa: CASSPTVDTEAFF; CDR3nt: TGTGCCAGCAGTCCGACAGTTGACACTGAAGCTTTCTTT
v_gene: TRBV9; abundance: NA; j_gene: TRBJ2-3; d_gene: TRBD2; CDR3aa: CASSSPGTSPTDTQYF; CDR3nt: TGTGCCAGCAGCTCTCCGGGGACTAGCCCCACAGATACGCAGTATTTT
v_gene: TRBV7-9; abundance: NA; j_gene: TRBJ2-2; d_gene: NA; CDR3aa: CASSLEDVSGELFF; CDR3nt: TGTGCCAGCAGCTTAGAGGACGTGTCCGGGGAGCTGTTTTTT
v_gene: TRBV5-1; abundance: many; j_gene: TRBJ2-1; d_gene: NA; CDR3aa: CASNHRGTNDNEQFF; CDR3nt: TGCGCCAGCAACCACAGGGGGACTAACGACAATGAGCAGTTCTTC
v_gene: TRBV5-1; abundance: many; j_gene: TRBJ2-2; d_gene: NA; CDR3aa: CASSQNTGELFF; CDR3nt: TGCGCCAGCAGCCAGAACACCGGGGAGCTGTTTTTT
v_gene: TRBV19; abundance: NA; j_gene: TRBJ1-5; d_gene: NA; CDR3aa: CASSPGTVGWPQHF; CDR3nt: TGTGCCAGTAGTCCAGGGACGGTAGGTTGGCCCCAGCATTTT
v_gene: TRBV7-9; abundance: many; j_gene: TRBJ2-1; d_gene: NA; CDR3aa: CASSLPAEGQFF; CDR3nt: TGTGCCAGCAGCTTACCAGCGGAGGGGCAGTTCTTC
v_gene: TRBV12-3/TRBV12-4; abundance: few; j_gene: TRBJ2-3; d_gene: TRBD2; CDR3aa: CASSPLAGPTDTQYF; CDR3nt: TGTGCCAGCAGTCCCCTAGCGGGACCCACAGATACGCAGTATTTT